The rows below give T cell receptor beta chains drawn from one sample of a study of regulatory T cells in long-lasting Graves disease. In TCRdb, the multiplex PCR reads were re-called with MiXCR into one record per CDR3 protein. The repertoire holds almost 350,000 distinct CDR3 sequences, about 18% seen once, with just under 30% in the top ten. The sequencing used peripheral blood mononuclear cells (PBMCs), collected when the disease was refractory, from a patient treated with antithyroid drugs. These receptors all stem from a female donor with Graves disease. Each CDR3 is given with its conserved first and last residue. Each record gives: D gene, CDR3 length, clone size, V gene, J gene, CDR3 protein, CDR3 DNA. D genes are given only for firm matches. Clone size is shown for a subset of rows, as once, few, many or a class of expanded clone.

d_gene: -
len: 15
abundance: many
v_gene: TRBV3-1
j_gene: TRBJ2-5
CDR3aa: CASSQDPQYQETQYF
CDR3nt: TGTGCCAGCAGCCAAGATCCCCAGTACCAAGAGACCCAGTACTTC

d_gene: -
len: 15
abundance: few
v_gene: TRBV7-8
j_gene: TRBJ2-7
CDR3aa: CASSPTPGHLYEQYF
CDR3nt: TGTGCCAGCAGCCCAACCCCGGGACACCTCTACGAGCAGTACTTC

d_gene: -
len: 17
abundance: few
v_gene: TRBV5-1
j_gene: TRBJ1-6
CDR3aa: CASSLETLIRGNSPLHF
CDR3nt: TGCGCCAGCAGCTTGGAGACCCTCATCCGGGGAAATTCACCCCTCCACTTT

d_gene: -
len: 16
abundance: -
v_gene: TRBV5-1
j_gene: TRBJ1-1
CDR3aa: CASSLDPGGVNTEAFF
CDR3nt: TGCGCCAGCAGCTTGGACCCGGGGGGCGTGAACACTGAAGCTTTCTTT

d_gene: -
len: 15
abundance: few
v_gene: TRBV5-8
j_gene: TRBJ1-1
CDR3aa: CASTLGGFRNTEAFF
CDR3nt: TGTGCCAGCACCCTAGGGGGTTTTAGGAACACTGAAGCTTTCTTT

d_gene: TRBD2
len: 17
abundance: -
v_gene: TRBV7-9
j_gene: TRBJ2-5
CDR3aa: CASSLSFGLAGKETQYF
CDR3nt: TGTGCCAGCAGCTTATCCTTTGGACTAGCGGGGAAAGAGACCCAGTACTTC

d_gene: TRBD1
len: 14
abundance: many
v_gene: TRBV12-3/TRBV12-4
j_gene: TRBJ1-4
CDR3aa: CASSPFDRDEKLFF
CDR3nt: TGTGCCAGCAGCCCCTTCGACAGGGATGAAAAACTGTTTTTT

d_gene: -
len: 11
abundance: many
v_gene: TRBV29-1
j_gene: TRBJ2-5
CDR3aa: CSVGRDETQYF
CDR3nt: TGCAGCGTTGGCAGGGATGAGACCCAGTACTTC

d_gene: TRBD2
len: 16
abundance: once
v_gene: TRBV20-1
j_gene: TRBJ2-7
CDR3aa: CSAAPLLAGGNYEQYF
CDR3nt: TGCAGTGCCGCCCCCCTACTAGCGGGGGGTAACTACGAGCAGTACTTC

d_gene: -
len: 11
abundance: -
v_gene: TRBV29-1
j_gene: TRBJ1-2
CDR3aa: CSGDHNYGYTF
CDR3nt: TGCAGCGGCGACCATAACTATGGCTACACCTTC

d_gene: TRBD1
len: 16
abundance: many
v_gene: TRBV20-1
j_gene: TRBJ2-5
CDR3aa: CSARVRDRGTRETQYF
CDR3nt: TGCAGTGCTAGAGTCCGAGACAGGGGCACCCGAGAGACCCAGTACTTC

d_gene: -
len: 15
abundance: few
v_gene: TRBV5-1
j_gene: TRBJ2-2
CDR3aa: CASSSGRANTGELFF
CDR3nt: TGCGCCAGCAGCTCAGGGAGAGCGAACACCGGGGAGCTGTTTTTT

d_gene: TRBD2
len: 19
abundance: many
v_gene: TRBV28
j_gene: TRBJ2-5
CDR3aa: CASRLGTSGLPSFEETQYF
CDR3nt: TGTGCCAGCAGGCTAGGGACTAGCGGGCTCCCGTCGTTCGAAGAGACCCAGTACTTC

d_gene: TRBD1
len: 13
abundance: -
v_gene: TRBV10-3
j_gene: TRBJ2-2
CDR3aa: CATGQGAAGELFF
CDR3nt: TGTGCCACCGGACAGGGGGCGGCCGGGGAGCTGTTTTTT

d_gene: -
len: 13
abundance: many
v_gene: TRBV12-3/TRBV12-4
j_gene: TRBJ1-2
CDR3aa: CASSLEQGYGYTF
CDR3nt: TGTGCCAGCAGTTTAGAACAGGGCTATGGCTACACCTTC

d_gene: -
len: 15
abundance: few
v_gene: TRBV19
j_gene: TRBJ1-1
CDR3aa: CASRQRRRGNTEAFF
CDR3nt: TGTGCCAGTAGACAACGGCGGCGTGGTAACACTGAAGCTTTCTTT

d_gene: TRBD1
len: 15
abundance: -
v_gene: TRBV28
j_gene: TRBJ1-3
CDR3aa: CASSYRGLTGNTIYF
CDR3nt: TGTGCCAGCAGCTACAGGGGGCTTACTGGAAACACCATATATTTT

d_gene: TRBD1
len: 12
abundance: many
v_gene: TRBV11-2
j_gene: TRBJ2-7
CDR3aa: CASSGQGYEQYF
CDR3nt: TGTGCCAGCAGCGGACAGGGTTACGAGCAGTACTTC

d_gene: -
len: 13
abundance: once
v_gene: TRBV18
j_gene: TRBJ1-1
CDR3aa: CASSPMGDTEAFF
CDR3nt: TGTGCCAGCTCACCTATGGGGGACACTGAAGCTTTCTTT

d_gene: TRBD1
len: 18
abundance: -
v_gene: TRBV10-3
j_gene: TRBJ1-1
CDR3aa: CAIREAGDRVVGSTEAFF
CDR3nt: TGTGCCATCAGGGAGGCGGGCGACAGGGTCGTCGGGAGCACTGAAGCTTTCTTT

d_gene: -
len: 14
abundance: few
v_gene: TRBV7-3
j_gene: TRBJ1-3
CDR3aa: CASSMQGTGNTIYF
CDR3nt: TGTGCCAGCAGTATGCAGGGAACTGGAAACACCATATATTTT

d_gene: TRBD2
len: 14
abundance: -
v_gene: TRBV29-1
j_gene: TRBJ2-1
CDR3aa: CSVDRGDGYNEQFF
CDR3nt: TGCAGCGTTGATCGGGGGGACGGGTACAATGAGCAGTTCTTC

d_gene: -
len: 17
abundance: -
v_gene: TRBV7-9
j_gene: TRBJ1-4
CDR3aa: CASSLPMDTALHEKLFF
CDR3nt: TGTGCCAGCAGCCTACCTATGGACACGGCCCTTCATGAAAAACTGTTTTTT

d_gene: -
len: 14
abundance: -
v_gene: TRBV9
j_gene: TRBJ1-2
CDR3aa: CASSVGGRPGGYTF
CDR3nt: TGTGCCAGCAGCGTGGGGGGGCGCCCCGGGGGCTACACCTTC

d_gene: -
len: 12
abundance: many
v_gene: TRBV30
j_gene: TRBJ1-2
CDR3aa: CAFRRDLPGYTF
CDR3nt: TGTGCCTTTCGCCGGGACCTACCTGGCTACACCTTC

d_gene: -
len: 17
abundance: -
v_gene: TRBV19
j_gene: TRBJ1-1
CDR3aa: CASSEGWGRRGNTEAFF
CDR3nt: TGTGCCAGTAGCGAAGGGTGGGGGCGCCGGGGGAACACTGAAGCTTTCTTT

d_gene: TRBD1
len: 12
abundance: -
v_gene: TRBV29-1
j_gene: TRBJ1-2
CDR3aa: CSVLTGDYGYTF
CDR3nt: TGCAGCGTTCTGACAGGGGACTATGGCTACACCTTC

d_gene: -
len: 13
abundance: few
v_gene: TRBV19
j_gene: TRBJ1-2
CDR3aa: CASSIVKGVGYTF
CDR3nt: TGTGCCAGTAGTATAGTGAAGGGGGTTGGCTACACCTTC

d_gene: -
len: 15
abundance: -
v_gene: TRBV4-2
j_gene: TRBJ1-5
CDR3aa: CASSQATVGNQPQHF
CDR3nt: TGTGCCAGCAGCCAAGCCACAGTAGGCAATCAGCCCCAGCATTTT

d_gene: -
len: 16
abundance: -
v_gene: TRBV4-3
j_gene: TRBJ1-6
CDR3aa: CASSQTWQGINSPLHF
CDR3nt: TGCGCCAGCAGCCAAACCTGGCAGGGGATCAATTCACCCCTCCACTTT

d_gene: TRBD1
len: 15
abundance: many
v_gene: TRBV3-1
j_gene: TRBJ2-7
CDR3aa: CASSSWDRDSYEQYF
CDR3nt: TGTGCCAGCAGCTCCTGGGACAGAGACTCCTACGAGCAGTACTTC

d_gene: -
len: 13
abundance: -
v_gene: TRBV12-3/TRBV12-4
j_gene: TRBJ1-4
CDR3aa: CASSFGGAEELFF
CDR3nt: TGTGCCAGCAGTTTCGGAGGCGCCGAAGAACTGTTTTTT

d_gene: -
len: 16
abundance: many
v_gene: TRBV2
j_gene: TRBJ1-3
CDR3aa: CASSEYGFNSGNTIYF
CDR3nt: TGTGCCAGCAGTGAGTACGGTTTCAACTCTGGAAACACCATATATTTT

d_gene: -
len: 14
abundance: many
v_gene: TRBV15
j_gene: TRBJ1-5
CDR3aa: CATSRAGPDQPQHF
CDR3nt: TGTGCCACCAGCCGGGCGGGGCCCGATCAGCCCCAGCATTTT

d_gene: TRBD2
len: 17
abundance: many
v_gene: TRBV7-8
j_gene: TRBJ2-5
CDR3aa: CASSRLRLAGAKGTQYF
CDR3nt: TGTGCCAGCAGCAGGCTTCGACTAGCGGGGGCCAAGGGGACCCAGTACTTC

d_gene: -
len: 12
abundance: many
v_gene: TRBV18
j_gene: TRBJ2-5
CDR3aa: CASSLKKETQYF
CDR3nt: TGTGCCAGCTCACTAAAGAAAGAGACCCAGTACTTC

d_gene: -
len: 16
abundance: many
v_gene: TRBV10-3
j_gene: TRBJ1-1
CDR3aa: CATQTAARNVGTEAFF
CDR3nt: TGTGCCACACAGACGGCTGCGAGGAATGTGGGCACTGAAGCTTTCTTT

d_gene: -
len: 12
abundance: -
v_gene: TRBV12-3/TRBV12-4
j_gene: TRBJ2-1
CDR3aa: CASSFPRNEQFF
CDR3nt: TGTGCCAGCTCGTTCCCTCGGAATGAGCAGTTCTTC

d_gene: -
len: 12
abundance: many
v_gene: TRBV5-5
j_gene: TRBJ1-2
CDR3aa: CASSLVGRGYTF
CDR3nt: TGTGCCAGCAGCTTGGTTGGGCGAGGCTACACCTTC

d_gene: -
len: 14
abundance: few
v_gene: TRBV28
j_gene: TRBJ1-1
CDR3aa: CASSLSGVCTEAFF
CDR3nt: TGTGCCAGCAGTTTATCGGGGGTCTGCACTGAAGCTTTCTTT

d_gene: -
len: 17
abundance: -
v_gene: TRBV27
j_gene: TRBJ1-1
CDR3aa: CASSLFSGAPLGTEAFF
CDR3nt: TGTGCCAGCAGTTTATTTTCCGGGGCCCCCTTGGGCACTGAAGCTTTCTTT

d_gene: TRBD1
len: 12
abundance: -
v_gene: TRBV5-1
j_gene: TRBJ1-1
CDR3aa: CASRRGQAKAFF
CDR3nt: TGCGCCAGCAGACGGGGACAGGCCAAAGCTTTCTTT

d_gene: -
len: 14
abundance: many
v_gene: TRBV11-2
j_gene: TRBJ1-2
CDR3aa: CASSFTTANYGYTF
CDR3nt: TGTGCCAGCAGCTTTACGACAGCTAACTATGGCTACACCTTC

d_gene: -
len: 16
abundance: many
v_gene: TRBV18
j_gene: TRBJ1-4
CDR3aa: CASSWGAAAGSEKLFF
CDR3nt: TGTGCCAGCTCATGGGGCGCTGCAGCTGGGAGTGAAAAACTGTTTTTT

d_gene: TRBD1
len: 14
abundance: -
v_gene: TRBV24-1
j_gene: TRBJ2-2
CDR3aa: CATRDRGHTGELFF
CDR3nt: TGTGCCACCCGGGACAGGGGTCACACCGGGGAGCTGTTTTTT

d_gene: -
len: 15
abundance: -
v_gene: TRBV12-5
j_gene: TRBJ2-1
CDR3aa: CASGLVLDGANEQFF
CDR3nt: TGTGCTAGTGGTTTGGTACTTGACGGGGCGAATGAGCAGTTCTTC

d_gene: -
len: 15
abundance: many
v_gene: TRBV30
j_gene: TRBJ1-1
CDR3aa: CAWSRPGRRNTEAFF
CDR3nt: TGTGCCTGGAGTCGGCCAGGCAGGAGAAACACTGAAGCTTTCTTT

d_gene: TRBD1
len: 19
abundance: few
v_gene: TRBV20-1
j_gene: TRBJ2-7
CDR3aa: CSALRLGQGRPSHSYEQYF
CDR3nt: TGCAGTGCTCTACGACTTGGACAGGGACGGCCCTCACACTCCTACGAGCAGTACTTC

d_gene: -
len: 15
abundance: once
v_gene: TRBV20-1
j_gene: TRBJ2-5
CDR3aa: CSAREDETIKETQYF
CDR3nt: TGCAGTGCTAGAGAGGATGAGACAATTAAAGAGACCCAGTACTTC

d_gene: -
len: 15
abundance: -
v_gene: TRBV5-4
j_gene: TRBJ1-2
CDR3aa: CASSLAVTGNYGYTF
CDR3nt: TGTGCCAGCAGCTTGGCCGTCACAGGGAACTATGGCTACACCTTC

d_gene: TRBD1
len: 14
abundance: -
v_gene: TRBV6-2/TRBV6-3
j_gene: TRBJ1-1
CDR3aa: CASSYSDRRPMAFF
CDR3nt: TGTGCCAGCAGTTACTCGGACAGGCGGCCGATGGCTTTCTTT

d_gene: TRBD1
len: 14
abundance: few
v_gene: TRBV20-1
j_gene: TRBJ1-1
CDR3aa: CSATRGGGSTEAFF
CDR3nt: TGCAGTGCTACGAGAGGGGGCGGGAGCACTGAAGCTTTCTTT